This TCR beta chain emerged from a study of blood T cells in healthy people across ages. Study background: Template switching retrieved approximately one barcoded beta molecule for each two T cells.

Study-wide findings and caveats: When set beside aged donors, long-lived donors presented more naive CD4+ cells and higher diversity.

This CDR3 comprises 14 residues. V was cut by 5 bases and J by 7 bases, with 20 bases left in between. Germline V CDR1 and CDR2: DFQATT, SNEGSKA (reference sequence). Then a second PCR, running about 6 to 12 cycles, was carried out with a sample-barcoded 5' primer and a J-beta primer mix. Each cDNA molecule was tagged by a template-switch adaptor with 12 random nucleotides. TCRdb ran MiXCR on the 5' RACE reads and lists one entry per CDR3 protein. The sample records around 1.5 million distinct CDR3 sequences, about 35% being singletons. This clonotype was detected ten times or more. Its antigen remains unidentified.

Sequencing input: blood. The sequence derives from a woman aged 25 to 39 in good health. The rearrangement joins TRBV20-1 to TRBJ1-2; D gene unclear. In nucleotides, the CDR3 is TGCAGTGCTGCCCCCCGGGGTCATGCATCTGGCTACACCTTC. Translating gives CSAAPRGHASGYTF.